This T cell receptor beta chain was identified in a study of blood T cell repertoires in COVID-19. The V gene lost 6 bases and the J gene lost 5 bases, with 11 bases spanning the gap. The CDR3 is made up of 13 amino acids. The germline gives CDR1 LNHDA, CDR2 SQIVND (reference sequence). Repertoires were generated with immunoSEQ multiplex PCR, while TCRdb's copy carries only in-frame clones and drops some. The data contain about 140,000 clones, roughly 84% of them singletons. Specimen: PBMCs or T cells enriched from blood (not recorded which). The gene calls are TRBV19 and TRBJ1-5; TRBD1 is a possible D gene (5 bases). The TCR was taken from a man aged 40-49 years with acute COVID-19. CDR3 bases: TGTGCCAGTAGGCCAACCAGGGATCAGCCCCAGCATTTT. Its protein is CASRPTRDQPQHF. Drawing the rest from reference TRBV19 and TRBJ1-5, the complete variable domain is DGGITQSPKYLFRKEGQNVTLSCEQNLNHDAMYWYRQDPGQGLRLIYYSQIVNDFQKGDIAEGYSVSREKKESFPLTVTSAQKNPTAFYLCASRPTRDQPQHFGDGTRLSIL.